These T cell receptor beta chains were read from a single sample in a study of shared clonotypes between healthy human individuals. Sequenced by immunoSEQ multiplex PCR; TCRdb stores in-frame clones only, minus some. The profile shows millions of clones, just over 90% of them singletons. Input material: naive CD4+ T cells sorted from blood. The receptors derive from a young man in good health. Both conserved end residues are part of each CDR3. Fields, in order: J gene, clone size, V gene, D gene, CDR3 protein, CDR3 DNA. D genes are given only for firm matches. Clone size is stated in some rows and not others, as once, few, many or a class when expanded.

J: TRBJ1-5; size: NA; V: TRBV7-2; D: NA; CDR3: CASSRGIEQPQHF; DNA: TGTGCCAGCAGCCGGGGGATCGAGCAGCCCCAGCATTTT
J: TRBJ2-3; size: once; V: TRBV29-1; D: NA; CDR3: CSVGRRDTQYF; DNA: TGCAGCGTTGGGAGGAGGGATACGCAGTATTTT
J: TRBJ2-5; size: NA; V: TRBV14; D: NA; CDR3: CASSQDPPTQYF; DNA: TGTGCCAGCAGCCAAGATCCGCCGACCCAGTACTTC
J: TRBJ1-1; size: NA; V: TRBV9; D: TRBD1; CDR3: CASSHGQGANEAFF; DNA: TGTGCCAGCAGCCATGGACAGGGGGCAAATGAAGCTTTCTTT
J: TRBJ2-5; size: NA; V: TRBV2; D: NA; CDR3: CASSDSGRLQETQYF; DNA: TGTGCCAGCAGTGATTCGGGACGGCTACAAGAGACCCAGTACTTC
J: TRBJ2-5; size: NA; V: TRBV10-3; D: NA; CDR3: CATPGYGQETQYF; DNA: TGTGCCACCCCAGGTTATGGCCAAGAGACCCAGTACTTC
J: TRBJ2-7; size: NA; V: TRBV5-4; D: NA; CDR3: CASSLGQLSSYEQYF; DNA: TGTGCCAGCAGCTTGGGGCAGCTTAGCTCCTACGAGCAGTACTTC
J: TRBJ1-2; size: NA; V: TRBV28; D: NA; CDR3: CASSPPGQLGYTF; DNA: TGTGCCAGCAGTCCCCCGGGGCAGTTAGGCTACACCTTC
J: TRBJ1-2; size: NA; V: TRBV4-1; D: TRBD1; CDR3: CASSQGGDRIYGYTF; DNA: TGCGCCAGCAGCCAAGGAGGGGACAGGATCTATGGCTACACCTTC
J: TRBJ2-3; size: NA; V: TRBV9; D: TRBD2; CDR3: CASSTGTSADTQYF; DNA: TGTGCCAGCAGCACTGGGACTAGCGCAGATACGCAGTATTTT
J: TRBJ1-2; size: NA; V: TRBV19; D: NA; CDR3: CASSIYNYGYTF; DNA: TGTGCCAGTAGTATCTACAACTATGGCTACACCTTC
J: TRBJ2-2; size: NA; V: TRBV4-1; D: NA; CDR3: CASSQDRVFPGELFF; DNA: TGCGCCAGCAGCCAAGATCGGGTCTTCCCAGGGGAGCTGTTTTTT
J: TRBJ2-1; size: NA; V: TRBV7-2; D: NA; CDR3: CASSQWTAASSYNEQFF; DNA: TGTGCCAGCAGCCAATGGACAGCTGCGAGCTCCTACAATGAGCAGTTCTTC
J: TRBJ1-1; size: NA; V: TRBV29-1; D: NA; CDR3: CSAEDGWGPSEAFF; DNA: TGCAGCGCAGAAGATGGCTGGGGACCCTCTGAAGCTTTCTTT
J: TRBJ2-1; size: NA; V: TRBV11-2; D: NA; CDR3: CASSLDTNYNEQFF; DNA: TGTGCCAGCAGCTTAGATACGAACTACAATGAGCAGTTCTTC
J: TRBJ1-2; size: NA; V: TRBV6-5; D: NA; CDR3: CASSYRGRLGYTF; DNA: TGTGCCAGCAGTTACCGAGGGCGGCTTGGCTACACCTTC
J: TRBJ2-3; size: NA; V: TRBV9; D: NA; CDR3: CASSARISTDTQYF; DNA: TGTGCCAGCAGCGCCCGGATTAGCACAGATACGCAGTATTTT
J: TRBJ1-6; size: few; V: TRBV27; D: NA; CDR3: CASSLSPHSPLHF; DNA: TGTGCCAGCAGTTTATCTCCCCATTCACCCCTCCACTTT
J: TRBJ2-7; size: NA; V: TRBV4-2; D: NA; CDR3: CASSQDPPGVYEQYF; DNA: TGTGCCAGCAGCCAAGATCCTCCAGGGGTCTACGAGCAGTACTTC
J: TRBJ1-1; size: NA; V: TRBV6-1; D: NA; CDR3: CASSGKGTVNTEAFF; DNA: TGTGCCAGCAGTGGAAAGGGGACGGTGAACACTGAAGCTTTCTTT
J: TRBJ1-1; size: NA; V: TRBV10-3; D: TRBD1; CDR3: CAISELWTGTEAFF; DNA: TGTGCCATCAGTGAACTGTGGACAGGGACTGAAGCTTTCTTT
J: TRBJ2-7; size: NA; V: TRBV27; D: NA; CDR3: CASSPDSGLYEQYF; DNA: TGTGCCAGCAGCCCCGACTCGGGCCTTTACGAGCAGTACTTC
J: TRBJ2-4; size: few; V: TRBV7-2; D: NA; CDR3: CASMAQELNIQYF; DNA: TGTGCCAGCATGGCTCAGGAACTAAACATTCAGTACTTC
J: TRBJ1-1; size: few; V: TRBV7-8; D: NA; CDR3: CASSFFVGNTEAFF; DNA: TGTGCCAGCAGCTTCTTTGTGGGAAACACTGAAGCTTTCTTT
J: TRBJ2-3; size: NA; V: TRBV19; D: TRBD2; CDR3: CASSAPGTSGGNTQYF; DNA: TGTGCCAGTAGTGCACCCGGGACTAGCGGGGGAAATACGCAGTATTTT
J: TRBJ1-5; size: NA; V: TRBV28; D: TRBD1; CDR3: CASSLETGANNQPQHF; DNA: TGTGCCAGCAGTTTAGAGACAGGGGCCAACAATCAGCCCCAGCATTTT
J: TRBJ2-1; size: NA; V: TRBV5-6; D: NA; CDR3: CASSFPGGTYNEQFF; DNA: TGTGCCAGCAGCTTTCCGGGCGGGACCTACAATGAGCAGTTCTTC
J: TRBJ2-2; size: NA; V: TRBV7-9; D: NA; CDR3: CASSILVTGELFF; DNA: TGTGCCAGCAGCATCCTGGTCACCGGGGAGCTGTTTTTT
J: TRBJ2-3; size: NA; V: TRBV5-1; D: TRBD2; CDR3: CASSSSGGSDTQYF; DNA: TGCGCCAGCAGCTCCTCCGGGGGGTCAGATACGCAGTATTTT
J: TRBJ2-3; size: NA; V: TRBV6-1; D: TRBD2; CDR3: CASSLAGGADTQYF; DNA: TGTGCCAGCAGCTTAGCGGGAGGGGCAGATACGCAGTATTTT
J: TRBJ2-7; size: NA; V: TRBV2; D: NA; CDR3: CASSSQGISTYEQYF; DNA: TGTGCCAGCAGCAGCCAGGGGATCTCCACCTACGAGCAGTACTTC
J: TRBJ1-5; size: NA; V: TRBV4-1; D: NA; CDR3: CASSQDSRSNQPQHF; DNA: TGCGCCAGCAGCCAAGACTCTCGGAGCAATCAGCCCCAGCATTTT
J: TRBJ2-7; size: NA; V: TRBV5-1; D: NA; CDR3: CASTEQGRYEQYF; DNA: TGCGCCAGCACTGAGCAAGGTCGATACGAGCAGTACTTC
J: TRBJ2-5; size: NA; V: TRBV7-9; D: TRBD2; CDR3: CASSLGLAGGIQETQYF; DNA: TGTGCCAGCAGCCTGGGACTAGCGGGAGGGATACAAGAGACCCAGTACTTC
J: TRBJ1-1; size: once; V: TRBV7-8; D: NA; CDR3: CASSPGPKNTEAFF; DNA: TGTGCCAGCAGCCCCGGGCCGAAGAACACTGAAGCTTTCTTT
J: TRBJ1-4; size: NA; V: TRBV19; D: NA; CDR3: CASSIRFSEKLFF; DNA: TGTGCCAGTAGTATCCGTTTTAGCGAAAAACTGTTTTTT
J: TRBJ2-3; size: once; V: TRBV2; D: NA; CDR3: CASSSSGSSTDTQYF; DNA: TGTGCCAGCAGTAGTAGCGGTTCTAGCACAGATACGCAGTATTTT
J: TRBJ2-2; size: NA; V: TRBV27; D: NA; CDR3: CASSLSRGSGTGELFF; DNA: TGTGCCAGCAGTTTATCAAGGGGTTCGGGGACCGGGGAGCTGTTTTTT
J: TRBJ2-7; size: once; V: TRBV30; D: NA; CDR3: CAWSVLRGGYEQYF; DNA: TGTGCCTGGAGTGTACTGCGGGGTGGCTACGAGCAGTACTTC
J: TRBJ2-7; size: NA; V: TRBV28; D: TRBD1; CDR3: CAITKDRGYEQYF; DNA: TGTGCCATAACCAAAGACAGGGGTTACGAGCAGTACTTC
J: TRBJ1-2; size: NA; V: TRBV29-1; D: TRBD1; CDR3: CSVKGQGNYGYTF; DNA: TGCAGCGTTAAAGGACAGGGGAACTATGGCTACACCTTC
J: TRBJ2-3; size: NA; V: TRBV15; D: NA; CDR3: CATSRGASSWADTQYF; DNA: TGTGCCACCAGCAGAGGTGCTTCCAGCTGGGCAGATACGCAGTATTTT
J: TRBJ1-5; size: NA; V: TRBV6-1; D: NA; CDR3: CASSQGSNQPQHF; DNA: TGTGCCAGCAGCCAGGGAAGCAATCAGCCCCAGCATTTT
J: TRBJ1-3; size: NA; V: TRBV6-1; D: TRBD1; CDR3: CASSQRGLSGNTIYF; DNA: TGTGCCAGCAGCCAAAGGGGGCTCTCTGGAAACACCATATATTTT
J: TRBJ2-7; size: NA; V: TRBV28; D: TRBD1; CDR3: CASSLFPGTASSYEQYF; DNA: TGTGCCAGCAGTTTATTTCCAGGGACAGCGAGCTCCTACGAGCAGTACTTC
J: TRBJ2-1; size: NA; V: TRBV6-6; D: TRBD2; CDR3: CASSYGTSGRGEQFF; DNA: TGTGCCAGCAGCTACGGGACTAGCGGGAGAGGCGAGCAGTTCTTC
J: TRBJ1-2; size: NA; V: TRBV10-3; D: NA; CDR3: CAISELAGYTF; DNA: TGTGCCATCAGTGAACTTGCTGGCTACACCTTC
J: TRBJ1-1; size: NA; V: TRBV5-6; D: NA; CDR3: CASSLFRTEAFF; DNA: TGTGCCAGCAGCTTGTTCCGCACTGAAGCTTTCTTT
J: TRBJ2-5; size: NA; V: TRBV10-1; D: NA; CDR3: CASMNRKAPAPAPPQYQETQYF; DNA: TGCGCCAGCATGAATCGGAAGGCACCTGCACCCGCACCTCCTCAATACCAAGAGACCCAGTACTTC
J: TRBJ2-1; size: NA; V: TRBV30; D: TRBD2; CDR3: CACQTGGTEQFF; DNA: TGTGCCTGCCAAACGGGGGGGACTGAGCAGTTCTTC
J: TRBJ2-5; size: NA; V: TRBV5-8; D: TRBD2; CDR3: CASSPSGVETQYF; DNA: TGTGCCAGCAGCCCTAGCGGGGTTGAGACCCAGTACTTC
J: TRBJ2-1; size: NA; V: TRBV2; D: NA; CDR3: CASSEALRFGQFF; DNA: TGTGCCAGCAGTGAAGCGCTCCGGTTTGGGCAGTTCTTC
J: TRBJ2-7; size: NA; V: TRBV25-1; D: NA; CDR3: CASLGDSYEQYF; DNA: TGTGCCAGCCTGGGGGACTCCTACGAGCAGTACTTC
J: TRBJ2-2; size: NA; V: TRBV5-6; D: TRBD2; CDR3: CASSLVSAGAGELFF; DNA: TGTGCCAGCAGCTTGGTGTCAGCGGGGGCCGGGGAGCTGTTTTTT
J: TRBJ1-2; size: NA; V: TRBV7-2; D: NA; CDR3: CASSSDSDYGYTF; DNA: TGTGCCAGCAGCTCTGACAGTGACTATGGCTACACCTTC